What follows is one TCR beta chain and its context. The sample comes from a study of blood T cell repertoires in COVID-19. Looking at the study overall: The United States, Italy and Spain supplied acute and convalescent COVID-19 samples.

Recruits, aged roughly 18 to 90 years, lived in 24 US areas. Cohort assignment relied on participant-reported clinical history. Clones were sequenced by immunoSEQ multiplex PCR, and TCRdb holds only the in-frame ones, with some missing. The top ten clones hold approximately 14% of a sample with 200,000 to 250,000 clones, 70% to 90% of them seen once. This receptor was taken from a woman aged 45 to 65 with acute COVID-19. Sequencing was done on a sample of PBMCs or T cells enriched from blood (not recorded which).

In DNA, the CDR3 is TGTGCCAGCAGCCAAGTTTTCGCGAGCTCCTACGAGCAGTACTTC. Translating it yields CASSQVFASSYEQYF. This chain links TRBV3-1 (or the pseudogene TRBV3-2) with TRBJ2-7, with D hard to call. The CDR3 has 15 amino acids. Germline assignment: CDR1 LGHDT and CDR2 YNNKEL (reference sequence). V lost 1 base and J 0 bases, leaving 10 bases between the germline ends.